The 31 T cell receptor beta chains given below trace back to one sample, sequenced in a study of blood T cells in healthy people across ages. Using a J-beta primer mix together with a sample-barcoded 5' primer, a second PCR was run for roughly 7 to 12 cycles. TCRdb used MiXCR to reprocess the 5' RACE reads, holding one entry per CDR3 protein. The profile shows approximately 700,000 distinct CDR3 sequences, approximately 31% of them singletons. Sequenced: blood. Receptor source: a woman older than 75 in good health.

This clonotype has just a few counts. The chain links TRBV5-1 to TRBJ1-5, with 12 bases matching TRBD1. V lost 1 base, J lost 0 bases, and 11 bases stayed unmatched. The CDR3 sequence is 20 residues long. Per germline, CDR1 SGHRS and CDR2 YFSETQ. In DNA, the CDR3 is TGCGCCAGCAGCTTGCGCCGGGACAGGGGGCCGCCTTATAGCAATCAGCCCCAGCATTTT. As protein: CASSLRRDRGPPYSNQPQHF.

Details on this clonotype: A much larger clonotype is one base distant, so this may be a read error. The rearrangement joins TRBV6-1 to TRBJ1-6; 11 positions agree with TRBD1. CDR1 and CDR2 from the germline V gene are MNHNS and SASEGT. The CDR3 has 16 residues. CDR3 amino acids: CAGSGYGTGGNSPLHF. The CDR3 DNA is TGTGCCGGCAGTGGGTATGGGACAGGGGGGAATTCACCCCTCCACTTT.

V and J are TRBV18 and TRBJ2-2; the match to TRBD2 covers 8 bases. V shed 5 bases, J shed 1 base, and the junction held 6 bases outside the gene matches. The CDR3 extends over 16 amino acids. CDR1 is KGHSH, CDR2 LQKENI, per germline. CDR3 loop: CASSTLRGGNTGELFF. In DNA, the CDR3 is TGTGCCAGCTCAACGCTCCGGGGGGGGAACACCGGGGAGCTGTTTTTT.

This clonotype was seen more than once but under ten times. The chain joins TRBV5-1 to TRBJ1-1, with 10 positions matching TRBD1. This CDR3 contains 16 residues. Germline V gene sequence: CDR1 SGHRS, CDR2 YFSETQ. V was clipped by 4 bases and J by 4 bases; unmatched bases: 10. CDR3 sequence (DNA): TGCGCCAGCAGCCGGGACAGGGGATTAACGGGCACTGAAGCTTTCTTT. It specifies CASSRDRGLTGTEAFF.

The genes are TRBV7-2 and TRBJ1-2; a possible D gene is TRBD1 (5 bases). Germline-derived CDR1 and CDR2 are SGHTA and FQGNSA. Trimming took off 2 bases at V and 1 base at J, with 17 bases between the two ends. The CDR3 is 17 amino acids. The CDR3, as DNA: TGTGCCAGCAGCTTAAAAGGTTCAGGGCTTTTTAACTATGGCTACACCTTC. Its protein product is CASSLKGSGLFNYGYTF.

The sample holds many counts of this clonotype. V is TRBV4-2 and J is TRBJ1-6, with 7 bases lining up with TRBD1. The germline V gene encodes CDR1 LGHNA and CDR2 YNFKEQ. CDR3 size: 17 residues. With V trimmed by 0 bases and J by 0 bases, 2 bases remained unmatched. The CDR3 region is CASSQETGSSYNSPLHF. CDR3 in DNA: TGTGCCAGCAGCCAAGAGACAGGGAGCTCCTATAATTCACCCCTCCACTTT.

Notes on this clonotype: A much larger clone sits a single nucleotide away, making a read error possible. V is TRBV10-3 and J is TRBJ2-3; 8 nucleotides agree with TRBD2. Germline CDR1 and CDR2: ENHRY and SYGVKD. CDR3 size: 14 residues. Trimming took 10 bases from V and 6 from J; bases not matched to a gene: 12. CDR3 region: CATSDGGGRDTQYF. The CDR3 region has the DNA TGTGCCACGAGCGACGGCGGGGGGCGGGATACGCAGTATTTT.

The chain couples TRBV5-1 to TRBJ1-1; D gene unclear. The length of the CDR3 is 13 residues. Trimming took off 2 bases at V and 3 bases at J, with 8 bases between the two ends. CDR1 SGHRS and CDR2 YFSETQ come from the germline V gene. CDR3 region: CASSLYDDTEAFF. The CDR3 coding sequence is TGCGCCAGCAGCTTATATGACGACACTGAAGCTTTCTTT.

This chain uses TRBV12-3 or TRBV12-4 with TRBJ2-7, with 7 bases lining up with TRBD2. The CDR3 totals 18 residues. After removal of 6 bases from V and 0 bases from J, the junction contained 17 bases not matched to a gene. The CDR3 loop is CASSPLATVYGSSYEQYF. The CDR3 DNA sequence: TGTGCCAGCAGCCCACTAGCGACGGTTTATGGGAGCTCCTACGAGCAGTACTTC.

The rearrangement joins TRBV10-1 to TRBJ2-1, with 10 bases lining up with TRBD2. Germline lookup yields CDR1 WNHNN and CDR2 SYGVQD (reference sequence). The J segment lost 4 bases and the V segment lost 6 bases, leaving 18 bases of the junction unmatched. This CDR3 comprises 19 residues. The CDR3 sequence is CASREGGLADNVLYNEQFF. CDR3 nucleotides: TGCGCCAGCAGAGAAGGAGGACTAGCGGACAACGTACTATACAATGAGCAGTTCTTC.

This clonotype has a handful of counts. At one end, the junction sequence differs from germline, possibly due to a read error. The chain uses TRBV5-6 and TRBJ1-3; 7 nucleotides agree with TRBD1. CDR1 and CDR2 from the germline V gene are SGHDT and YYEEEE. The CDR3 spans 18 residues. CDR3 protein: CASSTGQSGWSSGSTIYF. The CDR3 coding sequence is TGTGCCAGCAGCACGGGACAGTCGGGATGGAGTTCTGGAAGCACCATATATTTT. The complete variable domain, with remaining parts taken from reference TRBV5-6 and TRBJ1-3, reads DAGVTQSPTHLIKTRGQQVTLRCSPKSGHDTVSWYQQALGQGPQFIFQYYEEEERQRGNFPDRFSGHQFPNYSSELNVNALLLGDSALYLCASSTGQSGWSSGSTIYFGEGSWLTVV.

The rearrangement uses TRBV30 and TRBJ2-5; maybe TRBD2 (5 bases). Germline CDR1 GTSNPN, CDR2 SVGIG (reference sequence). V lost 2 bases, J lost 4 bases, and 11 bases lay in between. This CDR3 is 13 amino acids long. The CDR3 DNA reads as TGTGCCTGGAGTCTAGAAGCGGTAGAGACCCAGTACTTC. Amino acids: CAWSLEAVETQYF.

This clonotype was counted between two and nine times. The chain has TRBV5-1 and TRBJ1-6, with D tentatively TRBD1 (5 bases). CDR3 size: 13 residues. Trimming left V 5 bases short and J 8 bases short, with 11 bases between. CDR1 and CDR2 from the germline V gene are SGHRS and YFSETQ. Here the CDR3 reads CASRWDRYSPLHF. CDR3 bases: TGCGCCAGCAGATGGGACCGATATTCACCCCTCCACTTT.

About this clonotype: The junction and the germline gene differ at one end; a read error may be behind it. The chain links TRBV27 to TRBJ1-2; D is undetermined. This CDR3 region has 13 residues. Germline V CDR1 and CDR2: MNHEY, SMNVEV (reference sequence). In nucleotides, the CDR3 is TGTGCCAGCAATTTAACAGCTAACTATGGCTACACCTTC. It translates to CASNLTANYGYTF.

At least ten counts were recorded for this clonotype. The CDR3: CASSFYTTDTQYF. CDR3 in DNA: TGTGCCAGCAGCTTTTATACTACAGATACGCAGTATTTT. This rearrangement joins TRBV11-2 to TRBJ2-3; unclear D gene. The CDR3 extends over 13 amino acids. V lost 3 bases and J lost 3, with 7 bases in between. The germline V gene has CDR1 SGHAT and CDR2 FQNNGV. Looking up the rest from reference TRBV11-2 and TRBJ2-3 gives the full variable domain: EAGVAQSPRYKIIEKRQSVAFWCNPISGHATLYWYQQILGQGPKLLIQFQNNGVVDDSQLPKDRFSAERLKGVDSTLKIQPAKLEDSAVYLCASSFYTTDTQYFGPGTRLTVL.

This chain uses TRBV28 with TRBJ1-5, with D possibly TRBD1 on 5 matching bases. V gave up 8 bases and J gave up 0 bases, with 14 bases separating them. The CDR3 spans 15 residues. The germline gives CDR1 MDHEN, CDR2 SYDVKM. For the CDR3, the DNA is TGTGCCAGCGGGGGAGGGGATAATAGCAATCAGCCCCAGCATTTT. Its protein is CASGGGDNSNQPQHF.

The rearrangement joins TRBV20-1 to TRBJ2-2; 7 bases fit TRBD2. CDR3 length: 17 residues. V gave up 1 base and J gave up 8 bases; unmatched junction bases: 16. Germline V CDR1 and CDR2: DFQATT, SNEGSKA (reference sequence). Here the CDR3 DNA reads TGCAGTGCTAGAGTCTCGGGGGGTGGTATTCTAGCGGGGGAGCTGTTTTTT. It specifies CSARVSGGGILAGELFF.

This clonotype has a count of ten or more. CDR3 sequence reads: CASSSKETQYF. CDR3 sequence (DNA): TGTGCCAGCAGTTCCAAAGAGACCCAGTACTTC. V and J are TRBV18 and TRBJ2-5; D unclear. Germline loops: CDR1 KGHSH, CDR2 LQKENI. The V gene lost 8 bases and the J gene lost 3 bases, with 7 bases spanning the gap. The CDR3 loop spans 11 amino acids.

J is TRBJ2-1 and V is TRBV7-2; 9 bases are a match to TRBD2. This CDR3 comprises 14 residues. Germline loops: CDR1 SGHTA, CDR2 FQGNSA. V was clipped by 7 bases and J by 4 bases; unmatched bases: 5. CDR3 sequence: CASTTAGGYNEQFF. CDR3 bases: TGTGCCAGCACTACAGCGGGGGGTTACAATGAGCAGTTCTTC.

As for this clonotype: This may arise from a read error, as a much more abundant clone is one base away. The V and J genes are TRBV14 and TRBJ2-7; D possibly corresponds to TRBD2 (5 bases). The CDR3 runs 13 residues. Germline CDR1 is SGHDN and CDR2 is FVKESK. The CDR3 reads CAGSQERVSEQYF. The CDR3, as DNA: TGTGCCGGCAGCCAGGAGAGGGTGAGCGAGCAGTACTTC.

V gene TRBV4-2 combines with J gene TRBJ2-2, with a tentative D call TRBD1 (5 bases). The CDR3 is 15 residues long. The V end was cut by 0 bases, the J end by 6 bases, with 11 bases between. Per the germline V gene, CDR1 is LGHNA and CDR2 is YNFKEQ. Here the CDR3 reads CASSQERGLSGELFF. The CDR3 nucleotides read TGTGCCAGCAGCCAAGAAAGGGGTTTGTCCGGGGAGCTGTTTTTT.

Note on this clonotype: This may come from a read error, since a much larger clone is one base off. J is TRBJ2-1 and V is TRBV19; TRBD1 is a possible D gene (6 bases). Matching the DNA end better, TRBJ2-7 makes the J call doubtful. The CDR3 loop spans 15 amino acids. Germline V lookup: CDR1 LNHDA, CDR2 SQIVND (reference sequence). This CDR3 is CASSLRDNSYNEQYF. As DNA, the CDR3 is TGTGCCAGTAGTCTCCGGGACAACTCCTACAATGAGCAGTACTTC.

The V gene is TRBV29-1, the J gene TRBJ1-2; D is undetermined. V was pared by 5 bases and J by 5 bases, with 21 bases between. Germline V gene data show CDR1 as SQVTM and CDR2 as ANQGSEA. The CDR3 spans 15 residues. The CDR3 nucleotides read TGCAGCGTTTTTTCGGAGTCCCGCGACTATTATGGCTACACCTTC. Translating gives CSVFSESRDYYGYTF.

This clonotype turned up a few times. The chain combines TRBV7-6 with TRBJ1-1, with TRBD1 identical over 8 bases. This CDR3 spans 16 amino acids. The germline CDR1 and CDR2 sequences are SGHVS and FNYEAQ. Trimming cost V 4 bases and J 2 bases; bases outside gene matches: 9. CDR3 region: CASSSRPGGFNTEAFF. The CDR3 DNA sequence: TGTGCCAGCAGCTCCCGTCCAGGGGGCTTTAACACTGAAGCTTTCTTT.

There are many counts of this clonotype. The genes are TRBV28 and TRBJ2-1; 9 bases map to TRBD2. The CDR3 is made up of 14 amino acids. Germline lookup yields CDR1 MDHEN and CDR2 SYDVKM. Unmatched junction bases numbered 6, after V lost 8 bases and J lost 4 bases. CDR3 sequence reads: CASFSGGRYNEQFF. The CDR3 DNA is TGTGCCAGCTTTAGCGGGGGTCGATACAATGAGCAGTTCTTC.

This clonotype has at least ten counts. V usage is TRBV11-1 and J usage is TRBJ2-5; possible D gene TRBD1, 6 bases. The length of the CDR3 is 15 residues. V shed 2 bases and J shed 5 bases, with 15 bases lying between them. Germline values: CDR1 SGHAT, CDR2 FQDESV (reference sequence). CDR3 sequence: CASSLLVPRGETQYF. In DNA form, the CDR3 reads TGTGCCAGCAGCTTACTGGTGCCGAGGGGGGAGACCCAGTACTTC.

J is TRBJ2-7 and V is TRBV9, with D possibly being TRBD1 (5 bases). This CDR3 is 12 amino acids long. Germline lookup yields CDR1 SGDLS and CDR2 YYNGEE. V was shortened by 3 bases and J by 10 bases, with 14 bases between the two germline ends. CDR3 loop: CASSATGTTQYF. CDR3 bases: TGTGCCAGCAGCGCTACAGGAACTACTCAGTACTTC. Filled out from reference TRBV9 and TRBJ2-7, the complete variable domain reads DSGVTQTPKHLITATGQRVTLRCSPRSGDLSVYWYQQSLDQGLQFLIQYYNGEERAKGNILERFSAQQFPDLHSELNLSSLELGDSALYFCASSATGTTQYFGPGTRLTVT.

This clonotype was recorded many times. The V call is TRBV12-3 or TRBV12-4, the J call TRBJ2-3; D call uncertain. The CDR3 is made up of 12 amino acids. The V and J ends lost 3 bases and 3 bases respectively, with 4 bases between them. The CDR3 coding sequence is TGTGCCAGCAGTTTGAAAACAGATACGCAGTATTTT. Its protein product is CASSLKTDTQYF.

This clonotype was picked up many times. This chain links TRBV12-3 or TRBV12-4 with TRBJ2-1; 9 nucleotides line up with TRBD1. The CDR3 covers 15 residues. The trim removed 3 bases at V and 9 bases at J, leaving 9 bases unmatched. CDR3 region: CASSFRGTGNREQFF. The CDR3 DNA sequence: TGTGCCAGCAGTTTTCGCGGGACAGGGAATCGTGAGCAGTTCTTC.

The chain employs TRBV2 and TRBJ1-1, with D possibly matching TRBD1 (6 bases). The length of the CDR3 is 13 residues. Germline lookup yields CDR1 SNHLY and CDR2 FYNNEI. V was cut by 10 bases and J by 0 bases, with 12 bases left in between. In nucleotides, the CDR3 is TGTGCCACCGGACAGCCGATGAACACTGAAGCTTTCTTT. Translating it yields CATGQPMNTEAFF.

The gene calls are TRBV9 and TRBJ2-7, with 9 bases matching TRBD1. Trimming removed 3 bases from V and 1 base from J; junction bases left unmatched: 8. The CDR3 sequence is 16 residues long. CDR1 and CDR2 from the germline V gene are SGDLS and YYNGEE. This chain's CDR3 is CASSASGQGSSYEQYF. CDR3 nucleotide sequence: TGTGCCAGCAGCGCCTCAGGACAGGGGAGTTCCTACGAGCAGTACTTC.